Included here is one T cell receptor beta chain sequence, with context. Its cognate antigen has yet to be identified. Nothing much larger sits one base from this clone, and base qualities are not available. These data belong to a study of cytomegalovirus exposure and HLA in healthy donors (dated by TCRdb to the late 2010s). Study-wide context: According to an earlier analysis of 550 to 750 of the donors, about 180 million T cells yielded some 120 million unique TCR beta sequences and more than 250 Gb of sequence data. An early release that covered around 590 HLA-typed donors contained approximately 290 gigabases of sequencing data and about 84 million unique TCR sequences. In an earlier analysis of roughly 540 of the donors, high-throughput TCR beta sequencing was used to judge whether each TCR beta V gene segment behaved as functional or pseudogenic. Donor age, sex, ethnicity and CMV serostatus were collected together with the repertoire data. HLA typing covered class I and class II loci at four-digit resolution. In a later analysis, previously published TCR beta repertoires from 666 donors were re-analyzed and high-resolution HLA genotyping was added so that TCR occurrence patterns could be studied. The genetic ancestry cluster associated with self-reported Caucasian donors included about four fifths of the 300 to 400 genotyped donors. The aim of the study was to test whether cataloging public T cell receptors could identify signatures of past pathogen exposure. Every repertoire in the discovery cohort had been generated on one and the same sequencing platform. A later genetic analysis took genome-wide SNP genotypes for about three fifths of the 666 donors and used that subset as a discovery cohort. Among about 390 genotyped donors of the cohort, an average of 235,054 unique TCR beta nucleotide sequences were sequenced per donor, roughly 20% of them non-productive. The number of donors typed differed by locus, with 629-630 for A, B, C, DRB1 and DQB1, around 520 for DQA1, approximately 570 for DPA1, and approximately 470 for DPB1. Rather than drawing on any new phenotypic data, the later analysis identified candidate immune exposures from TCR beta sequences and the way those sequences occurred across donors. Besides the first cohort of 666 subjects, a separate validation cohort made up of around 120 different subjects was used. Four to six DR-DQ haplotypes were handled as single units for association and clustering, since linkage in the cohort was strong. To predict cytomegalovirus infection status, the study combined high-throughput TCR immunosequencing, statistical association of individual TCRs with disease status, and machine learning. Using immunosequencing, the study profiled T cell repertoires from approximately 700 subjects and related those repertoires to cytomegalovirus serostatus. General study outcomes and caveats: Because HLA typing was unavailable for some donors at each locus, only the typed subset was used in association tests. Compared with equally common non-associated chains, HLA-associated TCR beta chains in a later analysis were more clonally expanded and had lower generation probabilities. In a later analysis, several top co-occurrence clusters were reported to appear linked to parvovirus B19, influenza, CMV and Epstein-Barr virus. At a false discovery rate of 0.05, a later analysis linked roughly 17,000 TCR beta sequences to specific HLA alleles. In a later analysis, the rate of TCR association differed among HLA loci, with DRB1 alleles having the most associated TCRs and HLA-C alleles having the fewest. Because counts were too low, about 18 rarely observed V segments, including chromosome 9 orphons, were excluded from the earlier analysis of 587 of the donors. Strong co-occurrence of HLA alleles, especially DR and DQ, made assigning TCR associations to individual alleles difficult. Cytomegalovirus status was reported to be diagnosed by the classifier with high specificity and sensitivity in both the original and validation cohorts. In vitro tests confirmed that three of the cytomegalovirus-associated TCR beta chains recognize cytomegalovirus antigens. According to a later genetic analysis, donors in an Asian-associated ancestry cluster had fewer N-insertions in productive TCRs than the roughly 670-donor mean. Most CMV-associated TCR beta chains appeared to be HLA-restricted in a later analysis, and the HLA associations seemed to be driven largely by CMV exposure. V-gene and J-gene trimming of TCR beta chains was associated with a missense DCLRE1C variant in a later genetic analysis, and the association was replicated in an independent cohort. The study listed 150 to 200 TCR beta chains as associated with cytomegalovirus. Linkage disequilibrium might explain the correlated functional status among segregating V segments, but an unknown experimental factor could not be excluded. The authors suggested that the approach could potentially be generalized to other disease states and immunological phenotypes. The cohort was sequenced for TCR beta chains only, and without alpha or paired-chain data the features that could be detected were limited. A cluster of highly shared sequence variants was judged likely to be a technical artifact of the sequencing pipeline. The 87-base-pair reads could not distinguish some IMGT-functional V segments, including TRBV6-2 and TRBV6-3, so those segments were excluded. The presence/absence analyses assumed that sequencing depth was roughly uniform across donors, and that assumption may not be true. CMV serostatus was the only immune exposure information available for the cohort. While some public TCRs were present in many individuals, most TCR sequences turned up only very rarely across donors. A further reported finding was that TCR beta sequences accurately predicted the HLA-A and HLA-B alleles for most subjects in the first cohort. In an earlier analysis of some 500 of the donors, most TCR beta V segments were observed in productive rearrangements about 90% or about 30% of the time, broadly matching IMGT annotations.

In the germline V gene (reference sequence), CDR1 corresponds to GTSNPN and CDR2 to SVGIG. Spanning cysteine to phenylalanine, the CDR3 consists of 15 amino acids. The entry retains the CDR3 DNA only, 45 bases that are in frame from base 1. V sheds 2 bases and J sheds 4 bases, leaving 17 bases between their ends. Library preparation employed the immunoSEQ multiplex PCR assay. The multiplex PCR relied on a mix of 60 forward primers for TCR Vbeta segments and 13 reverse primers for TCR Jbeta segments. The CDR3 region of rearranged TCR beta genes was amplified from genomic DNA by a multiplex PCR assay. The Illumina HiSeq System was used to sequence the amplified TCR beta libraries as 87-base-pair reads. The study's processing was this. In a later analysis, 80 million or so unique TCR beta chains were counted across the approximately 620 repertoires, and about 9.9 million of these chains were shared by at least two donors. A nearest-neighbor algorithm error-corrected the raw reads and collapsed the reads into unique sequences, merging closely related sequences to remove PCR and sequencing errors. To assign V, D and J gene segments, CDR3 sequences were aligned to IMGT reference sequences. Each retained sequence needed at least a six-nucleotide match to both a V gene segment and a J gene segment. A rearrangement counted as productive if the CDR3 had no stop codons and remained in frame with V and J, and every other rearrangement counted as non-productive. Following IMGT convention, CDR3 was defined as the stretch from the second conserved V-encoded cysteine up to the conserved J-encoded phenylalanine. The earlier analysis of roughly 590 of the donors excluded sequences that lacked an unambiguous match to a single V gene segment. An earlier analysis of over 450 of the donors classified V segments as functional when productive rearrangements were above 56.7% and as segregating when the standard deviation between donors was above 5%. A statistical classification framework was developed to diagnose cytomegalovirus status using the catalog of TCR beta chain sequences. In a later analysis, V and J genes were assigned by comparing TCR nucleotide sequences against IMGT/GENE-DB human TR gene sequences. In a later analysis, CDR3 sequences and most-parsimonious VDJ recombination scenarios were assigned using the TCRdist pipeline. A later analysis defined each TCR beta chain by its CDR3 amino acid sequence plus V-gene family, and excluded reads lacking a unique V-gene family. To address suspected cross-contamination and a sequencing artifact, a later analysis removed a few hundred highly shared, low-generation-probability nucleotide sequences. In a later analysis, a clonal expansion index for each public chain was calculated from normalized within-repertoire ranks of inferred template counts. In a later analysis, generation probabilities were computed using a VDJ recombination model fitted to out-of-frame rearrangements, and the results were checked against IGoR. In a later analysis, TCR-TCR, TCR-HLA and TCR-CMV co-occurrence was scored with hypergeometric tests, and a repertoire-size bias correction was applied to TCR pairs. False discovery rates were estimated in a later analysis by permuting HLA or CMV assignments 20 times. A later analysis grouped co-occurring TCRs with DBSCAN, adding TCRdist sequence similarity when clustering within HLA-allele-positive subsets. Repertoires with fewer than 30,000 or more than 120,000 public chains were left out of co-occurrence clustering, as were five repertoires with anomalous nucleotide sharing. TCRdb's version of the immuneACCESS table is confined to in-frame rearrangements and falls short of the full clone set. An unresolved V gene accounts for under half of the shortfall where checked; the remainder is of unknown origin. The V and J calls and clone size are taken from that table; D and trimming were inferred from the DNA. The sample profile shows about 100,000 clones; 70% to 80% of them were found once. Together, the top ten hold roughly 5.6% of the sample.

The cohort was made up of roughly 670 healthy bone marrow donors. Cohort members were all nominally healthy when sampled, although unrecorded immune exposures were likely present. The donor was CMV seropositive and was included in the group of approximately 310 seropositive cohort members. Each donor provided a peripheral blood sample, and peripheral blood mononuclear cells were used for TCR beta sequencing. The Qiagen DNeasy Blood Extraction Kit was used to extract genomic DNA from the blood cell samples. Sequenced sample: PBMCs. This sequence originates from a female donor in good health and CMV-seropositive. The chain is encoded by TRBV30 joined to TRBJ1-2; too little of a D gene remains to name it. The CDR3 here reads CAWSRLGTAPYGYTF. The nucleotide sequence reads TGTGCCTGGAGTCGACTGGGTACGGCCCCCTATGGCTACACCTTC.